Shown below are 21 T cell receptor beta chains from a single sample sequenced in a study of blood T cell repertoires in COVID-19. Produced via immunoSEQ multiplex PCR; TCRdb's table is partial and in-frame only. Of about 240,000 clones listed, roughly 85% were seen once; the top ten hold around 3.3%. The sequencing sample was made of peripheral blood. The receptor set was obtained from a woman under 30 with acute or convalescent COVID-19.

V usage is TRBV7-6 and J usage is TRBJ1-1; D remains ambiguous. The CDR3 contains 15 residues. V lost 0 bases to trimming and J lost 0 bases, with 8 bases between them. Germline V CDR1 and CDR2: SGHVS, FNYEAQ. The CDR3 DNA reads TGTGCCAGCAGCTTAGCGCCTAATTTGAACACTGAAGCTTTCTTT. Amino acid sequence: CASSLAPNLNTEAFF.

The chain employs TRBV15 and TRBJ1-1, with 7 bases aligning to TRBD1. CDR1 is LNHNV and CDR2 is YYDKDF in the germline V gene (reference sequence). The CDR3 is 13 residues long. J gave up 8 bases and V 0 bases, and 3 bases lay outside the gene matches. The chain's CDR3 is CATSREMGQEAFF. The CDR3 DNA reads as TGTGCCACCAGCAGAGAAATGGGACAGGAAGCTTTCTTT.

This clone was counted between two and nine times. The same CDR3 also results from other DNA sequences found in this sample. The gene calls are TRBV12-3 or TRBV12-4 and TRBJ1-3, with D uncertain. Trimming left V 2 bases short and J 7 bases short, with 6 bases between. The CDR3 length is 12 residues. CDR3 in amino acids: CASSLSGNTIYF. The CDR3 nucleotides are TGTGCCAGCAGTTTATCGGGGAACACCATATATTTT.

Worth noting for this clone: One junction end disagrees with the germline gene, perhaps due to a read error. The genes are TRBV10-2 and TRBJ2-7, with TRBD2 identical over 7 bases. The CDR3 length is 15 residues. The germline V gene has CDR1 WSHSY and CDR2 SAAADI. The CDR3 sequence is CAISWPSGSSYEQYF. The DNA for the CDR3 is TGCGCCATCAGTTGGCCTAGCGGCAGCTCCTACGAGCAGTACTTC.

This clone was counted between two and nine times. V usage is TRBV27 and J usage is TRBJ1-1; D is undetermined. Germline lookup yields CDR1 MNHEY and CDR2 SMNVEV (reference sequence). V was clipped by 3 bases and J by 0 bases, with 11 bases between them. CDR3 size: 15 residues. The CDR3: CASSFHQALNTEAFF. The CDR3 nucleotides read TGTGCCAGCAGTTTCCATCAGGCCCTGAACACTGAAGCTTTCTTT.

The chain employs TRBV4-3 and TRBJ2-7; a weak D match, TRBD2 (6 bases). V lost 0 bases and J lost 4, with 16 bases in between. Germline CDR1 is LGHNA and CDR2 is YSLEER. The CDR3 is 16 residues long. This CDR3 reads CASSQDIGGVGYEQYF. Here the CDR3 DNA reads TGCGCCAGCAGCCAAGATATCGGGGGAGTCGGGTACGAGCAGTACTTC.

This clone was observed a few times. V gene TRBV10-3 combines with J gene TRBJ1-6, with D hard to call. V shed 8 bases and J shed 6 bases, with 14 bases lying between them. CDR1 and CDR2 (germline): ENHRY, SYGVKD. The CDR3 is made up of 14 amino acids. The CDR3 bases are TGTGCCATCCAGAAAGATTCGGGTAATTCACCCCTCCACTTT. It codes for CAIQKDSGNSPLHF.

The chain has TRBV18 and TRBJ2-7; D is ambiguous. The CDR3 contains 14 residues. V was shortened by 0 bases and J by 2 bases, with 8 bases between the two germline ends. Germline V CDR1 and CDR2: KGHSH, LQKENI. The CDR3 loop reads CASSPPSLAYEQYF. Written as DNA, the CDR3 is TGTGCCAGCTCACCACCATCTCTAGCCTACGAGCAGTACTTC.

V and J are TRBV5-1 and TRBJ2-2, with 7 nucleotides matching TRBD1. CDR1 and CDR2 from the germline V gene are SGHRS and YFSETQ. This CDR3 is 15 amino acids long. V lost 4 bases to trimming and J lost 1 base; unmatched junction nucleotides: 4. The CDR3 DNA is TGCGCCAGCAGCCCGGCAGGGGGGAACACCGGGGAGCTGTTTTTT. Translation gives CASSPAGGNTGELFF. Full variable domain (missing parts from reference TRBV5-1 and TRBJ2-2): KAGVTQTPRYLIKTRGQQVTLSCSPISGHRSVSWYQQTPGQGLQFLFEYFSETQRNKGNFPGRFSGRQFSNSRSEMNVSTLELGDSALYLCASSPAGGNTGELFFGEGSRLTVL.

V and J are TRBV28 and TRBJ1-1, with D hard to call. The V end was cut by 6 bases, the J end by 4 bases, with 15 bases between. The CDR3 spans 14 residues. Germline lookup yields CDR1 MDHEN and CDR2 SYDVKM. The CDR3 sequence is CASSEHARGTEAFF. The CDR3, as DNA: TGTGCCAGCAGCGAGCATGCGCGGGGCACTGAAGCTTTCTTT.

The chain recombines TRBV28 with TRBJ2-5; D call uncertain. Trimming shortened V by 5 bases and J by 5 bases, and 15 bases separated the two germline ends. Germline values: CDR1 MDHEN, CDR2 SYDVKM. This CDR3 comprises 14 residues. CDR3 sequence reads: CASSPLEGGETQYF. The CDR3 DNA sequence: TGTGCCAGCAGTCCGCTAGAAGGTGGGGAGACCCAGTACTTC.

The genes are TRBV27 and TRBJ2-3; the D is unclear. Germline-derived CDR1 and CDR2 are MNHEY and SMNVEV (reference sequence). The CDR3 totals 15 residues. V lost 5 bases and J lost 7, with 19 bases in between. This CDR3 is CASSPFLTEIYTQYF. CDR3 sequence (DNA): TGTGCCAGCAGTCCCTTTCTAACAGAGATATATACGCAGTATTTT.

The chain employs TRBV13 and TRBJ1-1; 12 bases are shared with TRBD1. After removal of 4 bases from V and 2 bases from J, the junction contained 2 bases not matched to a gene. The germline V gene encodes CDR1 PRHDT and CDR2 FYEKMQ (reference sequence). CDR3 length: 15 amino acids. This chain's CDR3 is CASSSGQGANTEAFF. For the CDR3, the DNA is TGTGCCAGCAGCTCGGGACAGGGGGCCAACACTGAAGCTTTCTTT.

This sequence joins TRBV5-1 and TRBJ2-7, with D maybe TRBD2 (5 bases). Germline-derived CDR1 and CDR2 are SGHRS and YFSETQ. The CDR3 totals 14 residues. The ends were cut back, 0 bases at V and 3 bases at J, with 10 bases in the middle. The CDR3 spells CASSLGLADYEQYF. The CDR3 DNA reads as TGCGCCAGCAGCTTGGGCCTAGCTGACTACGAGCAGTACTTC.

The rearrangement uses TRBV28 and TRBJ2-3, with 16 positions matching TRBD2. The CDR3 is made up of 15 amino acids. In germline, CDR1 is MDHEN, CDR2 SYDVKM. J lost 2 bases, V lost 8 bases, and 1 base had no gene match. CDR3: CASGTSGRATDTQYF. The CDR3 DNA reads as TGTGCCAGCGGGACTAGCGGGAGGGCCACAGATACGCAGTATTTT.

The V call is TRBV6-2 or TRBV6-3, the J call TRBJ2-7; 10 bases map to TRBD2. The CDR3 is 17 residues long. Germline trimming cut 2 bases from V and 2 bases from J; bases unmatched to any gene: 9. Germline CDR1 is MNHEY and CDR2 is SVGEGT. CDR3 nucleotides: TGTGCCAGCAGTTACGAGCGGGAGGGCCACCACACCTACGAGCAGTACTTC. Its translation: CASSYEREGHHTYEQYF.

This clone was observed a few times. The CDR3 here is CASSLMAGGGETQYF. CDR3 bases: TGTGCCAGCAGCTTAATGGCGGGAGGAGGGGAGACCCAGTACTTC. V is TRBV7-3 and J is TRBJ2-5; TRBD2 matches at 8 bases. V was clipped by 1 base and J by 5 bases; unmatched bases: 6. From germline, CDR1 is SGHTA and CDR2 FQGTGA. This CDR3 is 15 amino acids long.

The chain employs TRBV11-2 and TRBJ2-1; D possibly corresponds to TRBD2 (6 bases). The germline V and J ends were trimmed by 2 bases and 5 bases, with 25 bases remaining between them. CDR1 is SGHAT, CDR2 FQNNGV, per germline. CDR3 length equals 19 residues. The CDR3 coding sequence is TGTGCCAGCAGCTTAAATAGCGGAAGTCGACTACCGTTTCACAATGAGCAGTTCTTC. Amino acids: CASSLNSGSRLPFHNEQFF.

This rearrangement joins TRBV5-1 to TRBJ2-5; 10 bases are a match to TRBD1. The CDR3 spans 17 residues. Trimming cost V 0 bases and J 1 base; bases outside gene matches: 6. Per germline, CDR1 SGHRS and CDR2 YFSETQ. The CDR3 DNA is TGCGCCAGCAGCTTGGACATCGGGACAGGGGCCCAAGAGACCCAGTACTTC. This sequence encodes CASSLDIGTGAQETQYF.

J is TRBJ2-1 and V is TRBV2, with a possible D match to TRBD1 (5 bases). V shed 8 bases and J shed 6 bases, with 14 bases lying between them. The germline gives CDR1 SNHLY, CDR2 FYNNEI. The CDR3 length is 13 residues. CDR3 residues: CASGALLGNEQFF. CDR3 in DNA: TGTGCCAGCGGGGCTCTGCTCGGCAATGAGCAGTTCTTC.

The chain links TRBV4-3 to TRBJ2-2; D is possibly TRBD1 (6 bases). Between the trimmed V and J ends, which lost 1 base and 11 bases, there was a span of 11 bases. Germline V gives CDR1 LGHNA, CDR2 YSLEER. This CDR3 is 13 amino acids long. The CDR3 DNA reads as TGCGCCAGCAGCCAAGGGACAGCGGAAGAGCTGTTTTTT. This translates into CASSQGTAEELFF.